The rows below give T cell receptor beta chains drawn from one sample of a study of OX40 agonist ivuxolimab in advanced cancers. Some clones are missing from TCRdb's copy, which holds only in-frame ones; the method was immunoSEQ multiplex PCR. Of about 77,000 clones in the sample, about four fifths were seen once. Material: CD4+ or CD8+ T cells sorted from blood, obtained in a trial of the OX40 agonist ivuxolimab. The origin of the receptors is an adult with an advanced solid tumor such as melanoma, head and neck, liver or kidney cancer. CDR3s include the opening cysteine and the closing phenylalanine or tryptophan. The D gene is left open where the match is weak.

>TRBV6-6|-|TRBJ1-2
CASSPSGRAPLDGYTF
>TRBV9|-|TRBJ1-1
CASSVAQGIRAEAFF
>TRBV19|-|TRBJ1-5
CASSIKPTGQPQHF
>TRBV5-1|-|TRBJ2-1
CASSSEGTYNNEQFF
>TRBV27|TRBD1|TRBJ1-2
CASRLSGTAFYGYTF
>TRBV6-5|-|TRBJ2-6
CASRPEISGANVLTF
>TRBV5-1|-|TRBJ2-2
CASSEQVTGELFF
>TRBV7-2|-|TRBJ2-7
CASSALQGLEQYF
>TRBV5-1|TRBD1|TRBJ2-3
CASSLGQGAPDTQYF
>TRBV5-4|TRBD1|TRBJ2-7
CASSPDRVEQYF
>TRBV9|-|TRBJ2-1
CASSSSSVFSYNEQFF
>TRBV5-1|-|TRBJ1-1
CASSLRASIFLTEAFF
>TRBV7-2|-|TRBJ2-7
CASSFSVGELGEQYF
>TRBV7-2|TRBD2|TRBJ2-5
CASSLAGDETQYF
>TRBV10-3|-|TRBJ2-7
CAISDPARRQAYEQYF
>TRBV9|-|TRBJ2-2
CASSANPRTRAANTGELFF
>TRBV2|-|TRBJ1-6
CASSDTGDSYNSPLHF
>TRBV30|-|TRBJ1-2
CAWSALGMGYGYTF
>TRBV5-1|TRBD1|-
CASSLVLMAGQGNDEQYF
>TRBV29-1|-|TRBJ2-3
CSVAGGTDTQYF
>TRBV5-4|-|TRBJ2-1
CASSLAAGGRSNEQFF
>TRBV6-6|-|TRBJ1-5
CASSFDIQVQPQHF
>TRBV30|-|TRBJ2-2
CAWSVGVNTGELLF
>TRBV19|TRBD1|TRBJ2-7
CASSEISLGQAGYEQYF
>TRBV6-6|-|TRBJ2-7
CASTPGQGYEQYF
>TRBV11-2|-|TRBJ1-1
CASSLLGTSNTEAFF
>TRBV6-6|TRBD1|TRBJ1-2
CASSRGLDYGYTF
>TRBV27|TRBD2|TRBJ2-5
CASSDLTSGSTQYF
>TRBV10-3|-|TRBJ1-1
CAIRTDPNTEAFF
>TRBV2|TRBD1|TRBJ1-5
CASSLPGRPTGGNQPQHF
>TRBV7-8|-|TRBJ1-2
CASSLVLTDNYGYTF
>TRBV19|-|TRBJ1-2
CASRSLQDGYTF
>TRBV5-8|-|TRBJ1-5
CASSLAGTSNQPQHF
>TRBV19|TRBD1|TRBJ1-1
CASSRWTGGNTEAFF
>TRBV18|TRBD2|TRBJ2-1
CASSPLAGENNEQFF
>TRBV10-3|TRBD1|TRBJ1-4
CAIKRGQGQGEKLFF
>TRBV18|-|TRBJ1-2
CASSRGPNDGGYTF
>TRBV5-1|-|TRBJ1-1
CASSLVGVDTEAFF
>TRBV29-1|-|TRBJ1-1
CSGSRGTEAFF
>TRBV4-1|TRBD2|TRBJ2-7
CASSQGLAVPYEQYF
>TRBV15|-|TRBJ1-6
CATSRTTGVLPLHF
>TRBV18|TRBD1|TRBJ2-2
CASSPRETGITGELFF
>TRBV11-2|TRBD1|TRBJ2-5
CASSLGDRGLGETQYF
>TRBV28|TRBD1|TRBJ1-1
CASSFLGQGAKRGTEAFF
>TRBV4-1|-|TRBJ2-5
CASSQVRPDSRGHRETQYF
>TRBV5-1|-|TRBJ2-3
CASSLGEPTDTQYF
>TRBV6-4|-|TRBJ1-6
CASIRRGNSPLHF
>TRBV5-5|TRBD1|TRBJ1-6
CASSRQGDSYNSPLHF